Listed below are T cell receptor beta chains from one sample, sequenced in a study of cytomegalovirus exposure and HLA in healthy donors. Data came from immunoSEQ multiplex PCR; TCRdb stores just in-frame clones and leaves some out. The data contain 100,000 or so clones, 75% to 85% of them singletons. Sequencing used PBMCs. Source of these receptors: a man under 40 in good health and CMV-seronegative. CDR3s include the opening cysteine and the closing phenylalanine or tryptophan. The D gene is left open where the match is weak. Clone sizes are given selectively: once, few, many, or a class where the clone is expanded.

TRBV27	-	-	TRBJ2-7	CASRGPAVGYYEQYF	TGTGCCAGCAGGGGGCCCGCGGTGGGCTATTACGAGCAGTACTTC
TRBV9	-	-	TRBJ1-1	CASSALTRDTEAFF	TGTGCCAGCAGCGCATTGACACGCGACACTGAAGCTTTCTTT
TRBV2	TRBD1	few	TRBJ1-4	CASRQGGATNEKLFF	TGTGCCAGCAGACAGGGGGGCGCAACTAATGAAAAACTGTTTTTT
TRBV14	TRBD2	-	TRBJ2-7	CASSQDRGGGEQYF	TGTGCCAGCAGCCAAGATCGCGGCGGGGGTGAGCAGTACTTC
TRBV7-6	-	-	TRBJ1-1	CASSPVQGLNMNTEAFF	TGTGCCAGCAGCCCCGTACAGGGTTTGAACATGAACACTGAAGCTTTCTTT
TRBV28	TRBD1	-	TRBJ1-2	CASSLRTGVHYGYTF	TGTGCCAGCAGTTTACGTACAGGGGTACACTATGGCTACACCTTC
TRBV7-2	TRBD1	-	TRBJ2-3	CASSFRGQGRTDTQYF	TGTGCCAGCAGCTTCCGGGGACAGGGGCGTACAGATACGCAGTATTTT
TRBV5-8	TRBD1	-	TRBJ1-2	CASSPGTGLSYTF	TGTGCCAGCAGCCCCGGGACAGGGCTTAGCTACACCTTC
TRBV30	-	-	TRBJ2-1	CAWTVRGREQFF	TGTGCCTGGACAGTAAGAGGGCGTGAGCAGTTCTTC
TRBV4-1	-	-	TRBJ1-1	CASSQVHRTNTEAFF	TGCGCCAGCAGCCAAGTCCACAGGACGAACACTGAAGCTTTCTTT
TRBV15	-	-	TRBJ2-5	CATSRDPARETQYF	TGTGCCACCAGCAGAGATCCGGCGCGGGAGACCCAGTACTTC
TRBV6-6	-	-	TRBJ1-1	CASSPGVLRTEAFF	TGTGCCAGCAGCCCCGGGGTACTGAGGACTGAAGCTTTCTTT
TRBV5-6	TRBD1	few	TRBJ1-6	CASSGTGSNSPLHF	TGTGCCAGCAGCGGGACAGGGTCTAATTCACCCCTCCACTTT
TRBV5-6	TRBD1	-	TRBJ1-6	CASSRLQGATSPLHF	TGTGCCAGCAGCCGCTTGCAGGGGGCGACTTCACCCCTCCACTTT
TRBV28	TRBD1	few	TRBJ1-5	CASGTEGNQPQHF	TGTGCCAGCGGGACAGAAGGCAATCAGCCCCAGCATTTT
TRBV7-9	-	few	TRBJ2-1	CASSPSGSSYNEQFF	TGTGCCAGCAGCCCAAGCGGGTCCTCCTACAATGAGCAGTTCTTC
TRBV14	TRBD1	-	TRBJ2-3	CASSPPRDRGTDTQYF	TGTGCCAGCAGCCCTCCCCGGGACAGGGGGACAGATACGCAGTATTTT
TRBV5-4	TRBD1	few	TRBJ1-1	CASSSPNRDRGNTEAFF	TGTGCCAGCAGCTCACCCAACCGGGACAGGGGGAACACTGAAGCTTTCTTT
TRBV11-2	-	-	TRBJ1-2	CASSLEPGPFDSYTF	TGTGCCAGCAGCTTAGAGCCAGGGCCCTTCGATAGCTACACCTTC
TRBV2	TRBD1	-	TRBJ1-1	CASSERDREQAFF	TGTGCCAGCAGCGAACGCGACAGGGAACAAGCTTTCTTT
TRBV28	-	-	TRBJ2-5	CAASGLRREQYF	TGTGCCGCATCAGGATTAAGGCGAGAGCAGTACTTC
TRBV19	-	-	TRBJ2-2	CASSISPRVGELFF	TGTGCCAGTAGTATTTCCCCCAGGGTTGGGGAGCTGTTTTTT
TRBV9	-	-	TRBJ1-2	CASSVGEEGIYGYTF	TGTGCCAGCAGCGTAGGGGAGGAAGGGATCTATGGCTACACCTTC
TRBV5-5	-	-	TRBJ2-7	CASSLYSGGPYEQYF	TGTGCCAGCAGCTTGTACTCCGGGGGACCCTACGAGCAGTACTTC
TRBV7-8	-	few	TRBJ1-5	CASSFLGANQPQHF	TGTGCCAGCAGCTTTCTTGGGGCTAATCAGCCCCAGCATTTT
TRBV6-5	-	-	TRBJ1-1	CASSFSGGNTEAFF	TGTGCCAGCAGTTTCTCGGGAGGGAACACTGAAGCTTTCTTT
TRBV12-5	-	few	TRBJ1-2	CARAFSANYGYTF	TGTGCTAGAGCCTTTTCTGCTAACTATGGCTACACCTTC
TRBV6-1	TRBD1	-	TRBJ2-7	CASRSGWDSDYEQYF	TGTGCCAGCAGGTCAGGTTGGGACAGCGACTACGAGCAGTACTTC
TRBV19	-	many	TRBJ1-1	CASKVRAAPEAFF	TGTGCCAGTAAAGTCAGGGCAGCCCCTGAAGCTTTCTTT
TRBV5-4	TRBD1	-	TRBJ2-7	CASSHQNQGVYEQYF	TGTGCCAGCAGCCATCAAAATCAGGGGGTATACGAGCAGTACTTC
TRBV30	TRBD2	-	TRBJ2-5	CAWSLTSGGLGGSQETQYF	TGTGCCTGGAGTTTAACTAGCGGGGGGCTCGGGGGGAGCCAAGAGACCCAGTACTTC
TRBV7-9	TRBD2	-	TRBJ2-1	CASSLTRTSGYNEQFF	TGTGCCAGCAGCCTAACTAGGACTAGCGGATACAATGAGCAGTTCTTC
TRBV6-5	TRBD2	-	TRBJ2-3	CASSGTRVLTDTQYF	TGTGCCAGCAGCGGGACTAGAGTTCTCACAGATACGCAGTATTTT
TRBV11-2	TRBD2	-	TRBJ2-5	CASSLGAGGQETQYF	TGTGCCAGCAGCTTAGGGGCGGGGGGGCAAGAGACCCAGTACTTC
TRBV6-6	-	-	TRBJ2-2	CASSPGADRSTGELFF	TGTGCCAGCAGTCCCGGAGCGGACCGAAGCACCGGGGAGCTGTTTTTT
TRBV30	-	-	TRBJ1-1	CAWSGHMNTEAFF	TGTGCCTGGAGTGGACACATGAACACTGAAGCTTTCTTT
TRBV29-1	-	-	TRBJ2-7	CSVVFVQPLMEQYF	TGCAGCGTTGTATTCGTACAGCCCCTAATGGAGCAGTACTTC